The present T cell receptor beta chain was sequenced within a study of cytomegalovirus exposure and HLA in healthy donors. Study observations and caveats: Later analysis demonstrated an association between a missense DCLRE1C variant and TCR beta V- and J-gene trimming. Several of the most significant clusters appeared linked to common viral pathogens, based on a later analysis. Later, TCR association rates were found to vary by HLA locus, highest for DRB1 and lowest for HLA-C.

The sample holds one count of this clone. Its antigen is unidentified. Looked up from germline, CDR1 is SGHRS and CDR2 is YFSETQ. V was shortened by 5 bases and J by 1 base, with 15 bases between the two germline ends. The CDR3 is made up of 15 amino acids. In the PCR, 60 Vbeta and 13 Jbeta primers were used. Only in-frame clones appear in the TCRdb table, and some are missing; sequencing was by immunoSEQ multiplex PCR. The sample carries tens of thousands of clones, around 79% recorded once. This receptor was obtained from a woman between 40 and 55 years old in good health and CMV-seropositive. Sequencing was performed on PBMCs. This chain connects TRBV5-1 to TRBJ1-1; D is unclear. DNA for the CDR3: TGCGCCAGCAGTCCGCTGGGCAGGCGGAACACTGAAGCTTTCTTT. It encodes CASSPLGRRNTEAFF. The variable domain in full, with the rest retrieved from reference TRBV5-1 and TRBJ1-1, is KAGVTQTPRYLIKTRGQQVTLSCSPISGHRSVSWYQQTPGQGLQFLFEYFSETQRNKGNFPGRFSGRQFSNSRSEMNVSTLELGDSALYLCASSPLGRRNTEAFFGQGTRLTVV.